The next 31 T cell receptor beta chains were all read from a single sample in a study of cytomegalovirus exposure and HLA in healthy donors. Researchers ran the PCR with 60 Vbeta and 13 Jbeta primers. Only in-frame clones appear in the TCRdb table, and some are missing; sequencing was by immunoSEQ multiplex PCR. The table has more than 60,000 clones, more than 65% seen once; the top ten hold under 20%. The specimen was PBMCs. The receptor set was obtained from a man in his 70s in good health and CMV-seropositive.

CDR3 sequence (DNA): TGTGCCAGCAGCCAGACTAGCGGGGGGATCCAAGAGACCCAGTACTTC. This codes for CASSQTSGGIQETQYF. This chain uses TRBV7-2 with TRBJ2-5; 13 bases fit TRBD2. Trimming cost V 5 bases and J 1 base; bases outside gene matches: 4. The CDR3 length is 16 residues. Germline CDR1 is SGHTA and CDR2 is FQGNSA.

The chain joins TRBV6-1 to TRBJ1-3, with TRBD1 identical over 9 bases. Per the germline V gene, CDR1 is MNHNS and CDR2 is SASEGT. CDR3 length equals 16 residues. The J segment lost 4 bases and the V segment lost 4 bases, leaving 8 bases of the junction unmatched. CDR3 DNA sequence: TGTGCCAGCAGTGCAAACCCCGGGACAGGGGGAAACACCATATATTTT. Protein sequence: CASSANPGTGGNTIYF.

The V and J genes are TRBV18 and TRBJ2-1, with D perhaps TRBD2 (6 bases). Germline V lookup: CDR1 KGHSH, CDR2 LQKENI. V shed 3 bases and J shed 7 bases, with 13 bases lying between them. The CDR3 length is 14 residues. CDR3 DNA: TGTGCCAGCTCACCCATAACTAGCTTTAATGAGCAGTTCTTC. Translating gives CASSPITSFNEQFF.

The chain is built from TRBV21-1 and TRBJ1-2; the DNA was not used to check the table's D call, TRBD1. TRBV21-1 is given as a pseudogene. The CDR3 has 15 residues. CDR3 sequence (DNA): TGTGCCAGCAGCCGAAGACAGGGTAAGATTTATGGCTACACCTTC. It translates to CASSRRQGKIYGYTF.

The genes are TRBV9 and TRBJ2-3; a possible D gene is TRBD2 (6 bases). CDR3 size: 14 residues. Germline V lookup: CDR1 SGDLS, CDR2 YYNGEE. The V end lost 2 bases, the J end lost 3 bases, and 10 bases lay between the germline ends. CDR3 in DNA: TGTGCCAGCAGCGTTCTAGCGAATACAGATACGCAGTATTTT. It codes for CASSVLANTDTQYF.

The chain carries TRBV18 and TRBJ1-1, with 7 bases identical to TRBD1. Trimming at V came to 5 bases and at J to 1 base, leaving 7 bases not matched to a gene. This CDR3 contains 15 residues. Germline-derived CDR1 and CDR2 are KGHSH and LQKENI. The CDR3 sequence: CASSGQGGGNTEAFF. In DNA form, the CDR3 reads TGTGCCAGCTCAGGCCAGGGGGGAGGGAACACTGAAGCTTTCTTT.

The V gene is TRBV11-2, the J gene TRBJ2-5; 9 bases match TRBD2. Germline V gives CDR1 SGHAT, CDR2 FQNNGV. The CDR3 has 15 amino acids. V shed 5 bases, J shed 4 bases, and the junction held 8 bases outside the gene matches. DNA for the CDR3: TGTGCCAGCAGCGGGGGGGGACTAGCCGGAGAGACCCAGTACTTC. Its protein is CASSGGGLAGETQYF. The variable domain in full, with the rest retrieved from reference TRBV11-2 and TRBJ2-5, is EAGVAQSPRYKIIEKRQSVAFWCNPISGHATLYWYQQILGQGPKLLIQFQNNGVVDDSQLPKDRFSAERLKGVDSTLKIQPAKLEDSAVYLCASSGGGLAGETQYFGPGTRLLVL.

The chain joins TRBV4-2 to TRBJ2-7, with 12 bases matching TRBD2. Germline V gene lookup returns CDR1 LGHNA and CDR2 YNFKEQ. V gave up 1 base and J gave up 3 bases; unmatched junction bases: 13. CDR3 size: 19 residues. CDR3 DNA: TGTGCCAGCAGCCAAGGTACTAGCGGGAGGTCGGGTCAGATCTACGAGCAGTACTTC. Translation: CASSQGTSGRSGQIYEQYF.

The chain combines TRBV5-4 with TRBJ2-5; 10 bases are shared with TRBD2. J lost 2 bases, V lost 0 bases, and 4 bases had no gene match. This CDR3 contains 16 residues. The germline V gene encodes CDR1 SGHNT and CDR2 YYREEE (reference sequence). CDR3 in DNA: TGTGCCAGCAGCTTGGGGACTAGCGGTACTCAAGAGACCCAGTACTTC. Translating it yields CASSLGTSGTQETQYF.

CDR3 sequence (DNA): TGCAGCGTTGCCAGGGGCGCCGGCACAGATACGCAGTATTTT. This gives the protein CSVARGAGTDTQYF. The rearrangement joins TRBV29-1 to TRBJ2-3; perhaps TRBD1 as D (6 bases). This CDR3 has 14 amino acids. The germline V and J ends were trimmed by 4 bases and 1 base, with 12 bases remaining between them. Germline-derived CDR1 and CDR2 are SQVTM and ANQGSEA.

This chain links TRBV21-1 with TRBJ2-3; the table's D call TRBD2 went unverified against the DNA. TRBV21-1 is classified as a pseudogene. The length of the CDR3 is 16 residues. Here the CDR3 DNA reads TGTGCCAGCAGCAACCCGGAACGGAGAATCACAGATACGCAGTATTTT. It encodes CASSNPERRITDTQYF.

The J gene is TRBJ1-6, the V gene TRBV7-2; D is uncertain. Trimming stripped 3 bases from V and 7 bases from J, with 7 bases between. The CDR3 runs to 13 residues. Germline V lookup: CDR1 SGHTA, CDR2 FQGNSA. In nucleotides, the CDR3 is TGTGCCAGCAGCTTGTCCCTCAATTCACCCCTCCACTTT. Amino acids: CASSLSLNSPLHF. The entire variable domain, with the rest obtained from reference TRBV7-2 and TRBJ1-6, is as follows: GAGVSQSPSNKVTEKGKDVELRCDPISGHTALYWYRQSLGQGLEFLIYFQGNSAPDKSGLPSDRFSAERTGGSVSTLTIQRTQQEDSAVYLCASSLSLNSPLHFGNGTRLTVT.

The rearrangement uses TRBV6-5 and TRBJ2-3, with 9 bases identical to TRBD2. Germline-derived CDR1 and CDR2 are MNHEY and SVGAGI. The CDR3 is made up of 15 amino acids. The V segment lost 4 bases and the J segment 2 bases; nucleotides outside the gene matches: 4. The CDR3 sequence is CASSCGGRATDTQYF. The CDR3 DNA reads as TGTGCCAGCAGTTGCGGCGGGAGGGCCACAGATACGCAGTATTTT.

V usage is TRBV7-3 and J usage is TRBJ2-4, with 8 bases aligning to TRBD1. The germline gives CDR1 SGHTA, CDR2 FQGTGA. CDR3 length: 14 amino acids. The V gene end was trimmed by 5 bases and the J gene end by 6 bases; junction bases not matched to a gene: 6. For the CDR3, the DNA is TGTGCCAGCAGCCCTGACAGGGGTGGAAACATTCAGTACTTC. It codes for CASSPDRGGNIQYF.

This clone appeared once. The V gene is TRBV25-1, the J gene TRBJ2-3, with TRBD1 as a possible D gene (6 bases). This CDR3 has 15 residues. Trimming pared 7 bases from V and 1 base from J, leaving 15 bases between. Germline CDR1 MGHDK, CDR2 SYGVNS. The CDR3 loop reads CASTPRGQGTDTQYF. In nucleotides, the CDR3 is TGTGCCAGCACCCCCAGGGGACAAGGCACAGATACGCAGTATTTT.

The chain joins TRBV29-1 to TRBJ1-5; weak D call: TRBD1 (5 bases). Trimming removed 6 bases at V and 4 bases at J, with 10 bases between. Germline assignment: CDR1 SQVTM and CDR2 ANQGSEA. CDR3 length: 12 residues. The DNA for the CDR3 is TGCAGCGTGGGGGGGGGTAATCAGCCCCAGCATTTT. Its translation: CSVGGGNQPQHF.

V usage is TRBV2 and J usage is TRBJ2-1; 10 positions agree with TRBD2. This CDR3 region has 15 residues. Trimming at V came to 4 bases and at J to 4 bases, leaving 4 bases not matched to a gene. Germline V gene lookup returns CDR1 SNHLY and CDR2 FYNNEI. The CDR3 loop reads CASSVEAGGYNEQFF. The CDR3 DNA sequence: TGTGCCAGCAGTGTGGAAGCGGGGGGGTACAATGAGCAGTTCTTC.

This chain connects TRBV30 to TRBJ1-1; D gene unclear. CDR3 length equals 13 residues. Looked up from germline, CDR1 is GTSNPN and CDR2 is SVGIG (reference sequence). The V and J ends lost 2 bases and 1 base respectively, with 8 bases between them. The CDR3 is CAWSSQENTEAFF. CDR3 nucleotides: TGTGCCTGGAGTTCTCAGGAGAACACTGAAGCTTTCTTT.

V and J are TRBV15 and TRBJ1-2; 7 positions match TRBD1. From germline, CDR1 is LNHNV and CDR2 YYDKDF (reference sequence). CDR3 length equals 16 residues. V lost 4 bases and J lost 2; bases outside the gene matches: 10. Written as DNA, the CDR3 is TGTGCCACCAGCACCGCCCGGACAGGCAGAAACTATGGCTACACCTTC. Translating gives CATSTARTGRNYGYTF.

The J gene is TRBJ2-2, the V gene TRBV6-5, with TRBD2 matching 11 bases. The CDR3 contains 16 residues. V shed 1 base, J shed 3 bases, and the junction held 1 base outside the gene matches. The V gene's germline CDR1 is MNHEY and CDR2 SVGAGI. The CDR3 region has the DNA TGTGCCAGCAGTTACTTGGGACTAGCGGACACCGGGGAGCTGTTTTTT. It translates to CASSYLGLADTGELFF.

About this clone: Compared with germline, one end of the junction differs, possibly owing to a read error. Other DNA sequences in the sample encode the same CDR3. J is TRBJ1-5 and V is TRBV28; D might be TRBD1 (6 bases). CDR1 and CDR2 (germline): MDHEN, SYDVKM. The CDR3 is made up of 14 amino acids. The chain's CDR3 is CASSVPGPQGPQHF. The CDR3 DNA reads as TGCGCCAGCAGTGTACCGGGGCCACAGGGGCCCCAGCATTTT.

V and J are TRBV4-2 and TRBJ2-1, with TRBD2 matching over 11 bases. The CDR3 runs to 17 residues. The germline CDR1 and CDR2 sequences are LGHNA and YNFKEQ. V lost 0 bases to trimming and J lost 2 bases; unmatched junction nucleotides: 3. CDR3: CASSQDAGLAAYNEQFF. CDR3 bases: TGTGCCAGCAGCCAAGATGCGGGACTAGCGGCCTACAATGAGCAGTTCTTC.

The chain combines TRBV11-2 with TRBJ2-3; 9 nucleotides align to TRBD1. The V gene's germline CDR1 is SGHAT and CDR2 FQNNGV. The length of the CDR3 is 16 residues. V lost 6 bases to trimming and J lost 2 bases; unmatched junction nucleotides: 9. The CDR3 nucleotides are TGTGCCAGCAGAAAAGGGGACAGGGCATCCACAGATACGCAGTATTTT. This translates into CASRKGDRASTDTQYF.

This clone was counted once. The chain links TRBV18 to TRBJ2-1, with 7 bases identical to TRBD1. This CDR3 has 15 amino acids. Unmatched junction bases numbered 7, after V lost 4 bases and J lost 4 bases. Per the germline V gene, CDR1 is KGHSH and CDR2 is LQKENI. The DNA of the CDR3 is TGTGCCAGCTCACTGGGTGGGGACAGTTACAATGAGCAGTTCTTC. This gives the protein CASSLGGDSYNEQFF. Together with reference TRBV18 and TRBJ2-1, the CDR3 gives the full variable domain: NAGVMQNPRHLVRRRGQEARLRCSPMKGHSHVYWYRQLPEEGLKFMVYLQKENIIDESGMPKERFSAEFPKEGPSILRIQQVVRGDSAAYFCASSLGGDSYNEQFFGPGTRLTVL.

The chain uses TRBV11-2 and TRBJ2-7, with 8 nucleotides matching TRBD1. V gave up 6 bases and J gave up 2 bases; unmatched junction bases: 9. Germline assignment: CDR1 SGHAT and CDR2 FQNNGV. CDR3 length: 15 amino acids. This chain's CDR3 is CASSYGQGLPYEQYF. CDR3 DNA: TGTGCCAGCAGTTACGGACAGGGACTGCCCTACGAGCAGTACTTC.

The chain recombines TRBV19 with TRBJ1-1, with D perhaps matching TRBD1 (5 bases). Germline CDR1 is LNHDA and CDR2 is SQIVND (reference sequence). CDR3 length: 16 amino acids. Between the trimmed V and J ends, which lost 5 bases and 2 bases, there was a span of 18 bases. The CDR3 DNA is TGTGCCAGTAGTCCCCGAGGGCGGGGGGGAAACACTGAAGCTTTCTTT. Translating gives CASSPRGRGGNTEAFF.

The J gene is TRBJ2-1, the V gene TRBV5-4, with D tentatively TRBD1 (6 bases). The V and J ends lost 3 bases and 1 base respectively, with 14 bases between them. The CDR3 length is 16 residues. CDR1 is SGHNT, CDR2 YYREEE, per germline (reference sequence). CDR3 DNA sequence: TGTGCCAGCAGCTCCCAAGGGGGATCGTCCTACAATGAGCAGTTCTTC. Protein sequence: CASSSQGGSSYNEQFF.

This chain joins TRBV7-2 and TRBJ2-1, with 7 bases fitting TRBD1. Germline V gene data show CDR1 as SGHTA and CDR2 as FQGNSA. The CDR3 is made up of 14 amino acids. The trim removed 2 bases at V and 9 bases at J, leaving 7 bases unmatched. CDR3 sequence reads: CASSLTTGPGEQFF. In DNA, the CDR3 is TGTGCCAGCAGCTTAACGACAGGGCCCGGTGAGCAGTTCTTC.

The rearrangement uses TRBV10-3 and TRBJ2-3; TRBD2 matches 13 bases. The CDR3 has 14 residues. Per germline, CDR1 ENHRY and CDR2 SYGVKD. The V gene end was trimmed by 5 bases and the J gene end by 6 bases; junction bases not matched to a gene: 2. As DNA, the CDR3 is TGTGCCATCAGTAAGACTAGCGGGGGGGATACGCAGTATTTT. Its translation is CAISKTSGGDTQYF.

The CDR3 sequence is CASSVRDSSNYGYTF. DNA of the CDR3: TGTGCCAGCAGTGTAAGGGACAGTTCCAACTATGGCTACACCTTC. This chain connects TRBV25-1 to TRBJ1-2; 7 nucleotides line up with TRBD1. V lost 4 bases to trimming and J lost 2 bases; unmatched junction nucleotides: 7. CDR3 length equals 15 residues. Germline V lookup: CDR1 MGHDK, CDR2 SYGVNS.

The rearrangement uses TRBV2 and TRBJ1-1; tentatively, D is TRBD1 (6 bases). The ends were cut back, 11 bases at V and 3 bases at J, with 16 bases in the middle. The CDR3 is 13 residues long. CDR1 is SNHLY and CDR2 is FYNNEI in the germline V gene. This CDR3 reads CAGRGGKDTEAFF. CDR3 DNA sequence: TGTGCCGGACGCGGGGGCAAGGACACTGAAGCTTTCTTT.